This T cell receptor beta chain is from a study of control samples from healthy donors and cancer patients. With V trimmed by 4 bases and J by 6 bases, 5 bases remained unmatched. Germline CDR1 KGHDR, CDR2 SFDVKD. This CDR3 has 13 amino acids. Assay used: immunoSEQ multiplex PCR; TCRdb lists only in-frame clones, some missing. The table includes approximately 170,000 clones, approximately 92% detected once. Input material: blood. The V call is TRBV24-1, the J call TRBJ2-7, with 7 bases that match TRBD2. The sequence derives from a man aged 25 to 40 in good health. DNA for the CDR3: TGTGCCACCAGTGACCGAGCTAGCGGCGAGCAGTACTTC. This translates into CATSDRASGEQYF.